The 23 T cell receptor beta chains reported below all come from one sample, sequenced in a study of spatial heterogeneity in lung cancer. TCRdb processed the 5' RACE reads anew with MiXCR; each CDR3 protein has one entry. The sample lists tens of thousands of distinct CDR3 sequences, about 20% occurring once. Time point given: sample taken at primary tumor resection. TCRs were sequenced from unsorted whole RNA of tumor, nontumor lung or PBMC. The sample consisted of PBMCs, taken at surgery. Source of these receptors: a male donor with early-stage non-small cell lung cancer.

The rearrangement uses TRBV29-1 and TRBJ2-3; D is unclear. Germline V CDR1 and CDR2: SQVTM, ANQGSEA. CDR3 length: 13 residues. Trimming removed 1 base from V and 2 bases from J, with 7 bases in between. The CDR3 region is CSVEGHTTDTQYF. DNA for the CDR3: TGCAGCGTTGAAGGGCACACCACAGATACGCAGTATTTT.

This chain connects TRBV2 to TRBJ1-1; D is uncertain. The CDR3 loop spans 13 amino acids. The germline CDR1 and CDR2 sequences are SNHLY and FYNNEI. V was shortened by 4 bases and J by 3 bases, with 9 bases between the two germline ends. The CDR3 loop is CASSVDGYTEAFF. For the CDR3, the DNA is TGTGCCAGCAGTGTGGACGGATACACTGAAGCTTTCTTT.

This chain's CDR3 is CATSDSQGKLPQHF. The CDR3 bases are TGTGCCACCAGTGATTCACAGGGTAAGCTGCCCCAGCATTTT. The chain recombines TRBV24-1 with TRBJ1-5; TRBD1 might be the D (6 bases). V was clipped by 2 bases and J by 9 bases, with 13 bases between them. CDR3 size: 14 residues. CDR1 KGHDR and CDR2 SFDVKD come from the germline V gene.

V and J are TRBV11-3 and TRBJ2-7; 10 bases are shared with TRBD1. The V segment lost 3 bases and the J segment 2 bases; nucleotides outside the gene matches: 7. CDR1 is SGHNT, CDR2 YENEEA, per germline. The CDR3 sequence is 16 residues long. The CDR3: CASSFGTGDLPYEQYF. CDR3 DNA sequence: TGTGCCAGCAGCTTTGGGACAGGGGACCTTCCCTACGAGCAGTACTTC.

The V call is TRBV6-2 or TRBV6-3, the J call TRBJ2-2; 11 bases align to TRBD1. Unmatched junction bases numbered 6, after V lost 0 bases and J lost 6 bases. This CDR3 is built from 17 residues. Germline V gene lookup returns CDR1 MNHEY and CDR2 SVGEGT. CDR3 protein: CASSYSRTGGPPGELFF. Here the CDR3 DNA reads TGTGCCAGCAGTTACTCCCGGACAGGGGGCCCCCCCGGGGAGCTGTTTTTT.

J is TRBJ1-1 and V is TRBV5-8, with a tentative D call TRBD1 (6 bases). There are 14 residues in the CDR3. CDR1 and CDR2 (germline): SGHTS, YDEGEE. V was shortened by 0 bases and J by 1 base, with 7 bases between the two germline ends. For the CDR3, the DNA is TGTGCCAGCAGCTTGGCGACAGGGAACACTGAAGCTTTCTTT. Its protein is CASSLATGNTEAFF.

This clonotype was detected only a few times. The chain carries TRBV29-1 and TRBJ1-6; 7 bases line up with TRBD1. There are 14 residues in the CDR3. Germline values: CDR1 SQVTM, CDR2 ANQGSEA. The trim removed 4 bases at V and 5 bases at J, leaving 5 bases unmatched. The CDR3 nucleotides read TGCAGCGTTGGGGTGGGACAGCATAATTCACCCCTCCACTTT. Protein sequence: CSVGVGQHNSPLHF.

The CDR3 DNA sequence: TGCAGCGCTAGACTGGGCTCTGGAAACACCATATATTTT. It codes for CSARLGSGNTIYF. This sequence joins TRBV29-1 and TRBJ1-3; D call uncertain. This CDR3 comprises 13 residues. V was cut by 7 bases and J by 0 bases, with 10 bases left in between. Germline-derived CDR1 and CDR2 are SQVTM and ANQGSEA.

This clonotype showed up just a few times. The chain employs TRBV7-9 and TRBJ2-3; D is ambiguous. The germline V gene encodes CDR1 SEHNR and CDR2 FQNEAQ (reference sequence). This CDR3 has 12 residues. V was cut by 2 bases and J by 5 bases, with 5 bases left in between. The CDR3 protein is CASSLLGDTQYF. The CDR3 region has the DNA TGTGCCAGCAGCTTATTAGGAGATACGCAGTATTTT. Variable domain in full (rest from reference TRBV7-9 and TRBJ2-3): DTGVSQNPRHKITKRGQNVTFRCDPISEHNRLYWYRQTLGQGPEFLTYFQNEAQLEKSRLLSDRFSAERPKGSFSTLEIQRTEQGDSAMYLCASSLLGDTQYFGPGTRLTVL.

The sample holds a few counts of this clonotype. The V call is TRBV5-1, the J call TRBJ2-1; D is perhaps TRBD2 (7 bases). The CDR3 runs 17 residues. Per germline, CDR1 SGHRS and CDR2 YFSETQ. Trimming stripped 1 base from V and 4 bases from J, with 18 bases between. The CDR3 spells CASSLLGGATPYNEQFF. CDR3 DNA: TGCGCCAGCAGCTTGTTGGGGGGGGCCACCCCTTACAATGAGCAGTTCTTC.

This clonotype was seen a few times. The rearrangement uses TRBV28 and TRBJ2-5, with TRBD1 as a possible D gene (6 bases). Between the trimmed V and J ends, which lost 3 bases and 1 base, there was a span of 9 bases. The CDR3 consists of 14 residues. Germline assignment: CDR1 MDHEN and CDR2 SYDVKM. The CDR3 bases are TGTGCCAGCAGTTTTAAACAGGGCCAAGAGACCCAGTACTTC. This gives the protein CASSFKQGQETQYF.

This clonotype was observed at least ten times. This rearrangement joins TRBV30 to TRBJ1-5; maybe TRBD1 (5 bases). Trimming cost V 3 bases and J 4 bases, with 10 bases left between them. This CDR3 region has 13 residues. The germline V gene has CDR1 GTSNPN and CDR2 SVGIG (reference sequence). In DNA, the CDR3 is TGTGCCTGGAGGGGGGACGGGAATCAGCCCCAGCATTTT. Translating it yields CAWRGDGNQPQHF.

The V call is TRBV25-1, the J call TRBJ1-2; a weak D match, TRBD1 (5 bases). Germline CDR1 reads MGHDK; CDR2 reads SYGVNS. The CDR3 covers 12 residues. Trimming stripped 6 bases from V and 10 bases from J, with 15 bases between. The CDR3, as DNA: TGTGCCAGCAGCGCTGCTGGGGACCACTACACCTTC. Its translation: CASSAAGDHYTF.

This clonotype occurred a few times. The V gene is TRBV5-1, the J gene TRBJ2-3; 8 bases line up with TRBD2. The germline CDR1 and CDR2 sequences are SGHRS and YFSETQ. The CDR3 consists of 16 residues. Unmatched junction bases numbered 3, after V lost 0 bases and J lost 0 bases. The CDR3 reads CASSLGGGPSTDTQYF. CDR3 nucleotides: TGCGCCAGCAGCTTGGGCGGGGGGCCTAGCACAGATACGCAGTATTTT.

CDR3 loop: CASSVGGRIQPQHF. The DNA of the CDR3 is TGTGCCAGCAGTGTGGGGGGCAGGATTCAGCCCCAGCATTTT. V and J are TRBV2 and TRBJ1-5; tentatively, D is TRBD1 (6 bases). The germline V gene encodes CDR1 SNHLY and CDR2 FYNNEI. V was shortened by 4 bases and J by 6 bases, with 13 bases between the two germline ends. This CDR3 is 14 amino acids long.

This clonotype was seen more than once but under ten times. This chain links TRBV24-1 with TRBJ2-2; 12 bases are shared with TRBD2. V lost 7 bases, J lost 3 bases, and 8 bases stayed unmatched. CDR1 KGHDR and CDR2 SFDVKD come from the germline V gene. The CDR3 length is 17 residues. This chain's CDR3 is CATSPTSGGLYTGELFF. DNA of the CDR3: TGTGCCACCAGCCCGACTAGCGGGGGCCTATACACCGGGGAGCTGTTTTTT.

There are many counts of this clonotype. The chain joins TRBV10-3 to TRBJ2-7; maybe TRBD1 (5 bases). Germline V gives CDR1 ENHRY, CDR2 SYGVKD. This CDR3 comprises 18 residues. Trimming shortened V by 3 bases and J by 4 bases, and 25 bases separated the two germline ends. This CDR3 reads CAISEPSVVGVRAYEQYF. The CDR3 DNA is TGTGCCATCAGTGAACCGTCCGTAGTGGGTGTCAGGGCTTACGAGCAGTACTTC.

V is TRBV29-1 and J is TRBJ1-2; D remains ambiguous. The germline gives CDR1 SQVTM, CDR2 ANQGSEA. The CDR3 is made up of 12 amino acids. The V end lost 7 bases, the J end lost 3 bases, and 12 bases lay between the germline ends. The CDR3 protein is CSGDTADYGYTF. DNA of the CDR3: TGCAGCGGGGATACCGCGGACTATGGCTACACCTTC. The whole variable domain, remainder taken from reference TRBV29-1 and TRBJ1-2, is SAVISQKPSRDICQRGTSLTIQCQVDSQVTMMFWYRQQPGQSLTLIATANQGSEATYESGFVIDKFPISRPNLTFSTLTVSNMSPEDSSIYLCSGDTADYGYTFGSGTRLTVV.

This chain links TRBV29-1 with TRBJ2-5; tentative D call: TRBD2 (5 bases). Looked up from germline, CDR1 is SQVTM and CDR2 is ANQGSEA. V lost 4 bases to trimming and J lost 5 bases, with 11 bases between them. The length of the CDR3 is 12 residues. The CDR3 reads CSVADGGETQYF. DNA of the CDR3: TGCAGCGTTGCGGACGGCGGGGAGACCCAGTACTTC.

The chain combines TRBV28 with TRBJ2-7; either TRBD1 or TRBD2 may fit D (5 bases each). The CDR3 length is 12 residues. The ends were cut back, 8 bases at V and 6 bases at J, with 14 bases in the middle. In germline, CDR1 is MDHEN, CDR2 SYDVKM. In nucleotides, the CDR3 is TGTGCCAGCTTCCGGGGCGTCAGCGAGCAGTACTTC. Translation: CASFRGVSEQYF.

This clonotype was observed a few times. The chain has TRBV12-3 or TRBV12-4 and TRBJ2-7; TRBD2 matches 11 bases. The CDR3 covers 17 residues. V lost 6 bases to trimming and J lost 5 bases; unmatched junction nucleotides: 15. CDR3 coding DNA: TGTGCCAGCAGCCGACGACTAGCGGGAACCTCTCTGGACGAGCAGTACTTC. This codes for CASSRRLAGTSLDEQYF.

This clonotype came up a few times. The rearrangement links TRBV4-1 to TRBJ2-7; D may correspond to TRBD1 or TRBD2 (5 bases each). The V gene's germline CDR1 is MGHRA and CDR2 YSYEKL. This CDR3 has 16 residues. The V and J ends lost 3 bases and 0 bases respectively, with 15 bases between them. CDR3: CASSQDPGGISYEQYF. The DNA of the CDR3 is TGCGCCAGCAGCCAGGACCCTGGGGGTATCTCCTACGAGCAGTACTTC.

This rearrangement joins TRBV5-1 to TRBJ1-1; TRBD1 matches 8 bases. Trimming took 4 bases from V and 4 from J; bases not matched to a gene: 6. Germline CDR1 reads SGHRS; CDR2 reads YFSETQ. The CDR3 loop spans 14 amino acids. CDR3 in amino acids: CASSAGGAGTEAFF. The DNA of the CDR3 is TGCGCCAGCAGCGCAGGGGGCGCGGGCACTGAAGCTTTCTTT.